This note documents a single TCR beta chain sequence. Antigen specificity is unknown. This sample is drawn from a study of shared clonotypes between healthy human individuals. The CDR3 consists of 14 residues. Germline CDR1 SQVTM, CDR2 ANQGSEA. V shed 3 bases and J shed 7 bases, with 15 bases lying between them. Donation came from healthy HIV-negative adults that had no recent acute infections or vaccinations. Investigators divided CD4+ cells into CD45RA+ naive and CD45RA-negative memory subsets. Produced via immunoSEQ multiplex PCR; TCRdb's table is partial and in-frame only. This sample has about 300,000 clones, with about 74% found just once. Study-level points and caveats: Deeper or shallower sequencing was expected to change how clonotypes are shared among donors.

Sequenced sample: memory CD4+ T cells sorted from blood. Subset denoted: CD45RA-negative fraction. This chain joins TRBV29-1 and TRBJ2-2; D is possibly TRBD1 (5 bases). This sequence was found in a man aged 25 to 45 in good health. The CDR3 DNA reads as TGCAGCGTTGACATCCAGGGTTCGGACGGGGAGCTGTTTTTT. The encoded protein is CSVDIQGSDGELFF.